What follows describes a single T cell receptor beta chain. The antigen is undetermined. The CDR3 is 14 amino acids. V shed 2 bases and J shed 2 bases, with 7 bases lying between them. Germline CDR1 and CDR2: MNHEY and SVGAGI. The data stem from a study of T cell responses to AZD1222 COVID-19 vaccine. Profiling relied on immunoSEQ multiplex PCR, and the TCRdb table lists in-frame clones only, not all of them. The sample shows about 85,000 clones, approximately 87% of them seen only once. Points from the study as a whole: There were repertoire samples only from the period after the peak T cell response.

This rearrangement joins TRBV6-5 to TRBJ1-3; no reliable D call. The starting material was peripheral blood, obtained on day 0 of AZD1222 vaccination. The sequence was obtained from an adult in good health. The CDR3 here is CASSYVTTGNTIYF. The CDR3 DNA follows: TGTGCCAGCAGTTACGTGACAACTGGAAACACCATATATTTT.